Listed below are T cell receptor beta chains from one sample, sequenced in a study of OX40 agonist ivuxolimab in advanced cancers. Repertoires were generated with immunoSEQ multiplex PCR, while TCRdb's copy carries only in-frame clones and drops some. In the table there are 55,000 to 80,000 clones, about 85% of which are singletons. This material consisted of CD4+ or CD8+ T cells sorted from blood, taken in a trial of the OX40 agonist ivuxolimab. Receptor source: an adult with an advanced solid tumor such as melanoma, head and neck, liver or kidney cancer. Each CDR3 is given with its conserved first and last residue. D genes are given only for firm matches. Some rows mark clone size as missing; the rest say once, few, many or name a class of expanded clone.

CASSPYRENNEKLFF TGTGCCAGCTCACCGTACAGGGAGAATAATGAAAAACTGTTTTTT TRBJ1-4 TRBV18 once -
CASSLGQGAAAFF TGCGCCAGCAGCTTGGGACAGGGGGCGGCAGCTTTCTTT TRBJ1-1 TRBV5-1 - TRBD1
CASSPGGLIYGYTF TGTGCCAGCAGTCCCGGGGGGCTGATTTATGGCTACACCTTC TRBJ1-2 TRBV6-5 - -
CASSWGRWNTEAFF TGTGCCAGCAGCTGGGGACGGTGGAACACTGAAGCTTTCTTT TRBJ1-1 TRBV5-6 - -
CASVGRGRGDTEAFF TGTGCCAGCGTGGGGCGGGGCAGGGGTGACACTGAAGCTTTCTTT TRBJ1-1 TRBV6-1 - -
CASSQYGAGNTIYF TGTGCCAGCAGCCAATACGGGGCTGGAAACACCATATATTTT TRBJ1-3 TRBV14 - -
CASSLAVYTGELFF TGCGCCAGCAGCTTGGCCGTCTACACCGGGGAGCTGTTTTTT TRBJ2-2 TRBV5-1 - -
CAWSVREQLNEKLFF TGTGCCTGGAGTGTACGAGAACAGCTTAATGAAAAACTGTTTTTT TRBJ1-4 TRBV30 - -
CASSLGRGGYTF TGTGCCAGCAGTTTAGGGCGAGGAGGCTACACCTTC TRBJ1-2 TRBV28 - -
CASSQVGTRAYNEQFF TGCGCCAGCAGCCAAGTTGGGACCCGGGCCTACAATGAGCAGTTCTTC TRBJ2-1 TRBV4-3 - -
CASREQETQYF TGTGCCAGCAGGGAACAAGAGACCCAGTACTTC TRBJ2-5 TRBV6-1 - -
CASSQDWGGTNEKLFF TGTGCCAGCAGCCAAGATTGGGGGGGCACTAATGAAAAACTGTTTTTT TRBJ1-4 TRBV14 - -
CASSLNTGQPQHF TGTGCCAGCAGCCTGAATACAGGGCAGCCCCAGCATTTT TRBJ1-5 TRBV2 - -
CASSLAVAGEGDTQYF TGTGCCAGCAGCTTAGCCGTGGCGGGGGAGGGAGATACGCAGTATTTT TRBJ2-3 TRBV11-3 - TRBD2
CASSFLRGGGEKLFF TGTGCCAGCAGTTTCCTCCGAGGCGGCGGGGAAAAACTGTTTTTT TRBJ1-4 TRBV28 - -
CAGKTGDRPQHF TGTGCCGGCAAAACCGGGGACCGGCCCCAGCATTTT TRBJ1-5 TRBV6-6 - -
CASSEEGQGFGYTF TGTGCCAGCAGTGAAGAGGGACAGGGTTTCGGCTACACCTTC TRBJ1-2 TRBV2 - TRBD1
CATSRSWTGRSADSNQPQHF TGTGCCACCAGCAGATCATGGACAGGGAGAAGTGCGGACTCCAATCAGCCCCAGCATTTT TRBJ1-5 TRBV15 - TRBD1
CASSDPRRGGYTDTQYF TGTGCCAGCAGTGATCCACGTCGGGGGGGGTACACAGATACGCAGTATTTT TRBJ2-3 TRBV6-1 - TRBD2
CASSPAEGSGANVLTF TGTGCCAGCAGCCCCGCGGAGGGATCCGGGGCCAACGTCCTGACTTTC TRBJ2-6 TRBV11-2 - -
CASSSSGTGYNEQFF TGTGCCAGTAGTAGTTCTGGGACAGGGTACAATGAGCAGTTCTTC TRBJ2-1 TRBV19 - TRBD1
CASSYRGDGYTF TGTGCCAGCAGCTACAGGGGGGATGGCTACACCTTC TRBJ1-2 TRBV28 once TRBD1
CASSYSNGAGELFF TGTGCCAGCAGTTACTCGAATGGGGCCGGGGAGCTGTTTTTT TRBJ2-2 TRBV6-5 - -
CASRETGNSYEQYF TGTGCCAGCAGAGAGACAGGCAACTCCTACGAGCAGTACTTC TRBJ2-7 TRBV2 few -
CASTLRGSGFQETQYF TGTGCCAGCACCCTAAGGGGTAGCGGGTTCCAAGAGACCCAGTACTTC TRBJ2-5 TRBV28 - TRBD2
CASSTRQGNYGYTF TGTGCCAGTAGTACCCGACAGGGGAACTATGGCTACACCTTC TRBJ1-2 TRBV19 - TRBD1
CASSLLGTSGTDTQYF TGTGCCAGCAGCTTATTAGGGACTAGCGGGACAGATACGCAGTATTTT TRBJ2-3 TRBV7-3 - TRBD2
CAWSVDLDGYTF TGTGCCTGGAGTGTTGACCTGGACGGCTACACCTTC TRBJ1-2 TRBV30 - -
CASSPGLAGTDTQYF TGTGCCAGCAGTCCGGGACTAGCGGGAACAGATACGCAGTATTTT TRBJ2-3 TRBV28 - TRBD2
CASSLGVSGRASGSYNEQFF TGTGCCAGCAGTTTAGGTGTGAGCGGGAGGGCCTCAGGCTCCTACAATGAGCAGTTCTTC TRBJ2-1 TRBV27 - TRBD2
CSVPSGRIDNEQFF TGCAGCGTTCCTAGCGGGAGAATAGACAATGAGCAGTTCTTC TRBJ2-1 TRBV29-1 - TRBD2
CASKKVPGHAEQYF TGTGCCAGTAAAAAGGTCCCGGGACACGCCGAGCAGTACTTC TRBJ2-7 TRBV19 - -
CASSLQGTASYEQYF TGTGCCAGCAGCTTGCAAGGTACGGCCTCCTACGAGCAGTACTTC TRBJ2-7 TRBV7-2 - -
CASSTPEGAWVGYTF TGTGCCAGCAGCACCCCCGAGGGCGCCTGGGTTGGCTACACCTTC TRBJ1-2 TRBV7-8 - -
CASSQDGTGGNEQYF TGCGCCAGCAGCCAAGATGGGACAGGGGGCAACGAGCAGTACTTC TRBJ2-7 TRBV4-1 - TRBD1
CASSQQWDYGYTF TGCGCCAGCAGCCAACAGTGGGACTATGGCTACACCTTC TRBJ1-2 TRBV5-1 - -
CSAREETQYF TGCAGTGCTAGAGAGGAGACCCAGTACTTC TRBJ2-5 TRBV20-1 - -
CASTPSGSTDTQYF TGTGCCAGCACCCCTAGCGGGAGCACAGATACGCAGTATTTT TRBJ2-3 TRBV5-4 - TRBD2
CASSQDNQGNQPQHF TGTGCCAGCAGCCAAGATAACCAAGGGAACCAGCCCCAGCATTTT TRBJ1-5 TRBV4-2 - -
CASSPGTGGTGANVLTF TGTGCCAGCAGCCCCGGGACAGGGGGCACTGGGGCCAACGTCCTGACTTTC TRBJ2-6 TRBV11-3 - TRBD1
CASCPELATNEKLFF TGTGCCAGTTGCCCCGAGCTTGCAACTAATGAAAAACTGTTTTTT TRBJ1-4 TRBV27 - -
CASRTSSTDTQYF TGTGCCAGTAGAACCAGCAGCACAGATACGCAGTATTTT TRBJ2-3 TRBV19 - -
CASSQDLGETQYF TGTGCCAGCAGCCAAGATCTTGGGGAGACCCAGTACTTC TRBJ2-5 TRBV14 few -
CAWKRAAETQYF TGTGCCTGGAAAAGGGCGGCAGAGACCCAGTACTTC TRBJ2-5 TRBV30 - -
CASSGYGQGYNEQFF TGTGCCAGCAGTGGATACGGACAGGGCTACAATGAGCAGTTCTTC TRBJ2-1 TRBV28 - TRBD1
CASSSSYSPLHF TGTGCCAGCAGCAGTTCGTATTCACCCCTCCACTTT TRBJ1-6 TRBV28 - -
CASSTSAGTGAYQPQHF TGTGCCAGTAGTACAAGTGCCGGGACAGGGGCCTATCAGCCCCAGCATTTT TRBJ1-5 TRBV19 - TRBD1
CASSLRRSDTQYF TGTGCCAGCAGCTTAAGGAGGTCAGATACGCAGTATTTT TRBJ2-3 TRBV11-1 - -